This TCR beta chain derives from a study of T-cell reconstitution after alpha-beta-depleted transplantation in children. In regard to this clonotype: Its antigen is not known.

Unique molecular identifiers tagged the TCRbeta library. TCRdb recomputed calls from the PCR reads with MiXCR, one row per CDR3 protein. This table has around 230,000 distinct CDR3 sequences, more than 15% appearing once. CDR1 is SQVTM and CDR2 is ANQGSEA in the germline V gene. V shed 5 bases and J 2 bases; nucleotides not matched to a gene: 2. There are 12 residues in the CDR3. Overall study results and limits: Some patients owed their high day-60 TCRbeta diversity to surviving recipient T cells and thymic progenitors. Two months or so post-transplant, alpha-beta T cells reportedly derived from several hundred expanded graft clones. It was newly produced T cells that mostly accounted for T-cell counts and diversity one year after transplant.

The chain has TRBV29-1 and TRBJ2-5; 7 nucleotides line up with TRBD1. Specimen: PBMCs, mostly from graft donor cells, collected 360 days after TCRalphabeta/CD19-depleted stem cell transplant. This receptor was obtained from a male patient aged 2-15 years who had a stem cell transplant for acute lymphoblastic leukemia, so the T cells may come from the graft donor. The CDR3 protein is CSVWTGQETQYF. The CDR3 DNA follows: TGCAGCGTTTGGACAGGACAAGAGACCCAGTACTTC.